This TCR beta chain appears in the sequencing data of a study of T cell responses to AZD1222 COVID-19 vaccine. Findings and caveats of the study: A mostly white British donor set with more females was recruited, and clonal diversity was possibly underestimated.

CDR3 length: 14 amino acids. Trimming took off 0 bases at V and 2 bases at J, with 7 bases between the two ends. Germline CDR1 and CDR2: LGHNA and YSLEER. On this clone itself: Its cognate antigen is unknown.

The repertoire was sequenced with immunoSEQ multiplex PCR; TCRdb's copy has only in-frame clones and lacks some. The data hold 80,000 or so clones, with roughly 85% observed a single time. The TCR sequence derives from an adult in good health. The chain couples TRBV4-3 to TRBJ1-1, with D unresolved. This sample comprised peripheral blood, obtained on day 0 of AZD1222 vaccination. This CDR3 is CASSQDRSNTEAFF. CDR3 DNA sequence: TGCGCCAGCAGCCAAGATCGAAGCAACACTGAAGCTTTCTTT.